The 28 T cell receptor beta chains below were found in one sample sequenced in a study of T cell clones after liver transplantation. This table comes from immunoSEQ multiplex PCR, and its TCRdb copy is limited to in-frame clones, with some not included. The sample shows 45,000 to 55,000 clones, 70% to 85% of them seen only once. The sequences come from CD4+ T cells from blood, collected before liver transplant. These TCRs come from a human donor who received a liver transplant.

The chain is built from TRBV7-8 and TRBJ1-2; weak D call: TRBD1 (5 bases). This CDR3 has 12 residues. Trimming took 5 bases from V and 8 from J, leaving 12 bases between them. Germline V lookup: CDR1 SGHVS, CDR2 FQNEAQ. CDR3 sequence (DNA): TGTGCCAGCAGCCTCCTTGGGGGAGGCTACACCTTC. Its translation: CASSLLGGGYTF.

V and J are TRBV5-1 and TRBJ1-1; 7 bases align to TRBD1. Germline V gene data show CDR1 as SGHRS and CDR2 as YFSETQ. Losses at the gene ends were 0 bases for V and 2 bases for J; bases not matched to a gene: 7. The CDR3 length is 16 residues. The DNA for the CDR3 is TGCGCCAGCAGCTTGGTACCCGGGACAGAAAACACTGAAGCTTTCTTT. Translated, it gives CASSLVPGTENTEAFF.

The J gene is TRBJ1-2, the V gene TRBV10-3; 8 bases line up with TRBD1. Germline V gives CDR1 ENHRY, CDR2 SYGVKD. V gave up 6 bases and J gave up 1 base; unmatched junction bases: 4. This CDR3 has 14 residues. Here the CDR3 reads CAIRQGVLNYGYTF. In DNA form, the CDR3 reads TGTGCCATCAGACAGGGGGTGCTTAACTATGGCTACACCTTC.

The rearrangement uses TRBV4-2 and TRBJ2-3; D not resolved. The CDR3 totals 14 residues. V gave up 1 base and J gave up 8 bases, with 13 bases separating them. Germline V gene sequence: CDR1 LGHNA, CDR2 YNFKEQ. CDR3 nucleotide sequence: TGTGCCAGCAGCCAAGGTGGTACATCGGGTACGCAGTATTTT. It is translated as CASSQGGTSGTQYF.

The chain links TRBV5-6 to TRBJ2-2; D remains ambiguous. Germline V CDR1 and CDR2: SGHDT, YYEEEE. The CDR3 covers 14 residues. The V end was cut by 3 bases, the J end by 1 base, with 7 bases between. For the CDR3, the DNA is TGTGCCAGCAGCTGGCCCAGGAACACCGGGGAGCTGTTTTTT. Translation gives CASSWPRNTGELFF.

V usage is TRBV12-5 and J usage is TRBJ2-1; D unclear. This CDR3 is built from 14 residues. Trimming stripped 4 bases from V and 4 bases from J, with 11 bases between. Germline V gene data show CDR1 as LGHNT and CDR2 as FRNRAP. As DNA, the CDR3 is TGTGCTAGTGGTTCCCCCGGGCCGTACAATGAGCAGTTCTTC. Residues: CASGSPGPYNEQFF.

V usage is TRBV6-4 and J usage is TRBJ2-3; D gene uncertain. CDR1 MRHNA and CDR2 SNTAGT come from the germline V gene. V was cut by 0 bases and J by 3 bases, with 10 bases left in between. The CDR3 consists of 15 residues. The CDR3 DNA reads as TGTGCCAGCAGTGACTCTGGCAGCCCAACAGATACGCAGTATTTT. It translates to CASSDSGSPTDTQYF.

This clone was recorded once. Other nucleotide sequences from this sample produce the same CDR3. The chain has TRBV6-6 and TRBJ2-3; D is possibly TRBD1 (8 bases). Per germline, CDR1 MNHNY and CDR2 SVGAGI (reference sequence). The V end lost 5 bases, the J end lost 3 bases, and 12 bases lay between the germline ends. The CDR3 is made up of 14 amino acids. The CDR3 DNA reads as TGTGCCAGCAGTGACAGGGGAGGGACAGATACGCAGTATTTT. Translation gives CASSDRGGTDTQYF.

In its sample, this clone was seen once. V usage is TRBV19 and J usage is TRBJ2-1; 11 nucleotides match TRBD2. The CDR3 is 15 residues long. Looked up from germline, CDR1 is LNHDA and CDR2 is SQIVND (reference sequence). V trimming: 10 bases; J trimming: 3 bases; junction bases outside the gene matches: 8. Here the CDR3 reads CATSGLAAYYNEQFF. CDR3 DNA sequence: TGTGCCACCTCGGGACTAGCGGCCTACTACAATGAGCAGTTCTTC.

This clone has a handful of counts. The chain has TRBV30 and TRBJ2-5, with TRBD2 matching over 10 bases. The CDR3 has 14 amino acids. The V gene end was trimmed by 4 bases and the J gene end by 7 bases; junction bases not matched to a gene: 9. From germline, CDR1 is GTSNPN and CDR2 SVGIG (reference sequence). CDR3 in DNA: TGTGCCTGGACCACGGAGCGGGAGGGTCCGACCCAGTACTTC. This gives the protein CAWTTEREGPTQYF.

This chain uses TRBV2 with TRBJ2-3, with no clear D. From germline, CDR1 is SNHLY and CDR2 FYNNEI. This CDR3 is 13 amino acids long. Trimming pared 6 bases from V and 6 bases from J, leaving 13 bases between. CDR3 loop: CASSTARQDTQYF. In DNA, the CDR3 is TGTGCCAGCAGCACTGCGAGGCAGGATACGCAGTATTTT.

The V call is TRBV28, the J call TRBJ1-2; weak D call: TRBD1 (5 bases). The ends were cut back, 3 bases at V and 7 bases at J, with 9 bases in the middle. There are 12 residues in the CDR3. Germline CDR1 and CDR2: MDHEN and SYDVKM. The CDR3 coding sequence is TGTGCCAGCAGTTTCCAGGGTACTGGCTACACCTTC. It translates to CASSFQGTGYTF.

The CDR3 bases are TGTGCCAGCAGCTTAGAAGGGACACGGAGCAATGAGCAGTTCTTC. This sequence encodes CASSLEGTRSNEQFF. The chain uses TRBV7-9 and TRBJ2-1, with D possibly TRBD1 on 6 matching bases. V lost 1 base and J lost 6, with 13 bases in between. The CDR3 consists of 15 residues. Germline V lookup: CDR1 SEHNR, CDR2 FQNEAQ (reference sequence).

V and J are TRBV29-1 and TRBJ1-5, with no clear D. CDR3 length: 12 residues. The germline CDR1 and CDR2 sequences are SQVTM and ANQGSEA. The V gene lost 1 base and the J gene lost 11 bases, with 12 bases spanning the gap. CDR3 DNA sequence: TGCAGCGTTGAAGGGGTTCATGGGGCCCAGCATTTT. Amino acids: CSVEGVHGAQHF.

A few counts support this clone. J is TRBJ1-5 and V is TRBV19; D possibly corresponds to TRBD1 (6 bases). The CDR3 sequence is 14 residues long. Germline values: CDR1 LNHDA, CDR2 SQIVND (reference sequence). V was clipped by 5 bases and J by 3 bases, with 11 bases between them. CDR3 amino acids: CASSQQGNNQPQHF. The DNA of the CDR3 is TGTGCCAGTAGTCAACAGGGAAACAATCAGCCCCAGCATTTT. Together with reference TRBV19 and TRBJ1-5, the CDR3 gives the full variable domain: DGGITQSPKYLFRKEGQNVTLSCEQNLNHDAMYWYRQDPGQGLRLIYYSQIVNDFQKGDIAEGYSVSREKKESFPLTVTSAQKNPTAFYLCASSQQGNNQPQHFGDGTRLSIL.

CDR3 protein: CASSLRTGVAFF. In DNA form, the CDR3 reads TGTGCCAGCAGCTTGCGGACAGGGGTAGCTTTCTTT. The rearrangement joins TRBV5-4 to TRBJ1-1; the match to TRBD1 covers 9 bases. V dropped 1 base and J dropped 10; count of bases not matched to a gene: 2. The germline V gene has CDR1 SGHNT and CDR2 YYREEE (reference sequence). The CDR3 loop spans 12 amino acids.

The rearrangement links TRBV28 to TRBJ2-7; maybe TRBD1 (6 bases). Germline assignment: CDR1 MDHEN and CDR2 SYDVKM. The CDR3 length is 13 residues. Trimming removed 6 bases from V and 6 bases from J, with 15 bases in between. The CDR3, as DNA: TGTGCCAGCAGGGGGACAACGGTTCCCGAGCAGTACTTC. The encoded protein is CASRGTTVPEQYF. Full variable domain (outside the CDR3, taken from reference TRBV28 and TRBJ2-7): DVKVTQSSRYLVKRTGEKVFLECVQDMDHENMFWYRQDPGLGLRLIYFSYDVKMKEKGDIPEGYSVSREKKERFSLILESASTNQTSMYLCASRGTTVPEQYFGPGTRLTVT.

The V call is TRBV28, the J call TRBJ1-4, with a possible D match to TRBD1 (6 bases). Trimming removed 2 bases from V and 8 bases from J, with 12 bases in between. CDR1 and CDR2 (germline): MDHEN, SYDVKM. The CDR3 covers 14 residues. The CDR3: CASSLQGRNEKLFF. The CDR3 DNA reads as TGTGCCAGCAGTTTACAGGGGAGGAACGAAAAACTGTTTTTT.

This clone appeared once. V gene TRBV5-4 combines with J gene TRBJ2-3; 12 bases fit TRBD2. The CDR3 sequence is 16 residues long. V shed 5 bases and J 2 bases; nucleotides not matched to a gene: 6. The germline V gene encodes CDR1 SGHNT and CDR2 YYREEE (reference sequence). The CDR3 DNA is TGTGCCAGCAGGTCAGGACTAGCGGGAACCACAGATACGCAGTATTTT. Translating gives CASRSGLAGTTDTQYF. Combining the CDR3 with reference TRBV5-4 and TRBJ2-3 gives the whole variable domain ETGVTQSPTHLIKTRGQQVTLRCSSQSGHNTVSWYQQALGQGPQFIFQYYREEENGRGNFPPRFSGLQFPNYSSELNVNALELDDSALYLCASRSGLAGTTDTQYFGPGTRLTVL.

The rearrangement links TRBV4-1 to TRBJ1-4; TRBD1 is a possible D gene (5 bases). The CDR3 runs 16 residues. Trimming stripped 0 bases from V and 5 bases from J, with 13 bases between. Germline CDR1 is MGHRA and CDR2 is YSYEKL. The CDR3, as DNA: TGCGCCAGCAGCCAAGATCAGGGCAGGGTCAATGAAAAACTGTTTTTT. Its translation is CASSQDQGRVNEKLFF.

V usage is TRBV6-5 and J usage is TRBJ2-5; D call uncertain. There are 15 residues in the CDR3. Trimming removed 7 bases from V and 2 bases from J, with 17 bases in between. Germline values: CDR1 MNHEY, CDR2 SVGAGI. The CDR3 sequence: CASTPWHPSQETQYF. CDR3 nucleotide sequence: TGTGCCAGCACCCCCTGGCATCCTAGTCAAGAGACCCAGTACTTC.

The rearrangement joins TRBV11-1 to TRBJ2-5, with 8 bases aligning to TRBD1. Looked up from germline, CDR1 is SGHAT and CDR2 is FQDESV (reference sequence). J lost 4 bases, V lost 5 bases, and 3 bases had no gene match. The CDR3 spans 13 residues. CDR3 sequence reads: CASSPTGVETQYF. The CDR3 coding sequence is TGTGCCAGCAGCCCGACAGGGGTAGAGACCCAGTACTTC.

The chain is built from TRBV27 and TRBJ2-7; tentative D call: TRBD1 (6 bases). The CDR3 spans 16 residues. CDR1 and CDR2 (germline): MNHEY, SMNVEV (reference sequence). The V end lost 4 bases, the J end lost 1 base, and 17 bases lay between the germline ends. The CDR3 DNA reads as TGTGCCAGCAGTTCCGACAGGCCCCGGCGGTCCTACGAGCAGTACTTC. Its protein product is CASSSDRPRRSYEQYF.

The V call is TRBV4-2, the J call TRBJ2-3; no reliable D call. This CDR3 spans 14 amino acids. Germline CDR1 is LGHNA and CDR2 is YNFKEQ. V lost 4 bases and J lost 0, with 8 bases in between. In DNA form, the CDR3 reads TGTGCCAGCAGCCCCTCGCCTAGCACAGATACGCAGTATTTT. Translated: CASSPSPSTDTQYF.

This clone was recorded once. The V and J genes are TRBV19 and TRBJ1-2; D unresolved. Deletions cut 6 bases from V and 3 bases from J, with 2 bases between. The germline gives CDR1 LNHDA, CDR2 SQIVND (reference sequence). CDR3 size: 10 residues. This chain's CDR3 is CASRDYGYTF. Written as DNA, the CDR3 is TGTGCCAGTAGGGACTATGGCTACACCTTC.

The chain links TRBV6-4 to TRBJ2-2; D is possibly TRBD2 (5 bases). Trimming pared 4 bases from V and 2 bases from J, leaving 11 bases between. CDR1 and CDR2 (germline): MRHNA, SNTAGT. The CDR3 is 15 amino acids. This CDR3 reads CASSGRQTNTGELFF. CDR3 DNA sequence: TGTGCCAGCAGTGGGAGGCAGACCAACACCGGGGAGCTGTTTTTT.

This chain links TRBV11-3 with TRBJ2-2, with 8 bases fitting TRBD1. In germline, CDR1 is SGHNT, CDR2 YENEEA. V was clipped by 1 base and J by 4 bases; unmatched bases: 5. The CDR3 runs to 16 residues. The CDR3 DNA sequence: TGTGCCAGCAGCTTAGCGCCAGGGGGCGTCACCGGGGAGCTGTTTTTT. Protein: CASSLAPGGVTGELFF.

As to this clone: The junction and the germline gene differ at one end; a read error may be behind it. This sequence joins TRBV20-1 and TRBJ2-7; D assignment may be TRBD1 or TRBD2 (6 bases each). The CDR3 runs 11 residues. From germline, CDR1 is DFQATT and CDR2 SNEGSKA (reference sequence). The CDR3 loop is CSASPGASWAF. The CDR3 nucleotides read TGCAGTGCCTCACCGGGGGCTTCCTGGGCTTTC.